These 9 T cell receptor beta chains were sequenced from one sample in a study of early T cells in non-severe SARS-CoV-2 infection. TCRdb reprocessed the 5' RACE reads via MiXCR and lists one record per CDR3 protein. The sample carries under 90,000 distinct CDR3 sequences, 12% to 15% recorded once. The sequenced sample was whole blood. These TCRs come from an adult who was a healthcare worker with PCR-confirmed SARS-CoV-2 infection or an uninfected control (not recorded which).

In regard to this clonotype: One junction end disagrees with the germline gene, perhaps due to a read error. The chain carries TRBV2 and TRBJ2-1, with TRBD2 identical over 8 bases. CDR1 SNHLY and CDR2 FYNNEI come from the germline V gene. CDR3 length: 15 amino acids. CDR3 region: CASSEGTRVLDEQFF. The CDR3 DNA sequence: TGTGCCAGCAGCGAAGGGACTAGGGTCCTCGATGAGCAGTTCTTC.

The count of this clonotype is one. The gene calls are TRBV28 and TRBJ1-2; 7 bases match TRBD1. The V segment lost 7 bases and the J segment 3 bases; nucleotides outside the gene matches: 8. The CDR3 extends over 14 amino acids. Germline V gene data show CDR1 as MDHEN and CDR2 as SYDVKM. CDR3 sequence reads: CASTTTGDYYGYTF. The CDR3 nucleotides read TGTGCCAGCACCACCACAGGGGATTACTATGGCTACACCTTC.

This rearrangement joins TRBV7-2 to TRBJ2-5; D may correspond to TRBD1 or TRBD2 (6 bases each). The germline V and J ends were trimmed by 3 bases and 2 bases, with 10 bases remaining between them. The CDR3 is made up of 14 amino acids. CDR1 and CDR2 from the germline V gene are SGHTA and FQGNSA. For the CDR3, the DNA is TGTGCCAGCAGCTTTACAGGGAGGCAAGAGACCCAGTACTTC. The encoded protein is CASSFTGRQETQYF.

In its sample, this clonotype was seen a few times. The chain couples TRBV18 to TRBJ2-7; D is possibly TRBD2 (6 bases). The CDR3 totals 13 residues. Trimming pared 2 bases from V and 4 bases from J, leaving 9 bases between. The germline CDR1 and CDR2 sequences are KGHSH and LQKENI. The CDR3 loop is CASSPLEGYEQYF. CDR3 bases: TGTGCCAGCTCACCATTGGAGGGATACGAGCAGTACTTC.

This clonotype was seen a few times. In nucleotides, the CDR3 is TGTGCCATCCTACTCCCCCCGGGAGATACGCAGTATTTT. It translates to CAILLPPGDTQYF. The genes are TRBV10-3 and TRBJ2-3; D is unclear. The CDR3 covers 13 residues. In germline, CDR1 is ENHRY, CDR2 SYGVKD. V was cut by 8 bases and J by 5 bases, with 14 bases left in between.

This chain uses TRBV27 with TRBJ2-7; 9 bases are shared with TRBD1. In germline, CDR1 is MNHEY, CDR2 SMNVEV (reference sequence). J lost 0 bases, V lost 6 bases, and 6 bases had no gene match. This CDR3 contains 15 residues. CDR3 sequence (DNA): TGTGCCAGCAGCGTAACAGGGGGCAGCTCCTACGAGCAGTACTTC. Translated, it gives CASSVTGGSSYEQYF.

The rearrangement joins TRBV20-1 to TRBJ2-1, with D possibly TRBD1 on 6 matching bases. V lost 6 bases and J lost 5, with 14 bases in between. Per germline, CDR1 DFQATT and CDR2 SNEGSKA (reference sequence). This CDR3 is built from 13 residues. The CDR3 DNA reads as TGCAGTGCACCAGGGGCAGCTAACAATGAGCAGTTCTTC. Its protein is CSAPGAANNEQFF.

This clonotype has only a few counts. The chain recombines TRBV5-1 with TRBJ2-7; 8 bases align to TRBD2. The CDR3 length is 16 residues. With 5 bases clipped from V and 3 bases from J, the junction kept 13 bases outside the gene matches. Germline values: CDR1 SGHRS, CDR2 YFSETQ. This CDR3 reads CASSSAYSGGLYEQYF. Written as DNA, the CDR3 is TGCGCCAGCAGTTCGGCGTACAGCGGGGGACTCTACGAGCAGTACTTC.

The genes are TRBV12-3 or TRBV12-4 and TRBJ1-6; no reliable D call. There are 14 residues in the CDR3. V lost 3 bases, J lost 7 bases, and 10 bases lay in between. CDR3: CASSFDEGNSPLHF. CDR3 nucleotides: TGTGCCAGCAGTTTTGACGAAGGGAATTCACCCCTCCACTTT.